The sequence of this T cell receptor (beta chain) was determined in a study of control samples from healthy donors and cancer patients. J gave up 6 bases and V 8 bases, and 3 bases lay outside the gene matches. Germline V CDR1 and CDR2: MNHNY, SVGAGI (reference sequence). This CDR3 has 13 amino acids. TCRdb's copy holds only in-frame clones and misses some; the assay was immunoSEQ multiplex PCR. The sample carries approximately 80,000 clones, 91% recorded once. The sequenced material came from blood. This receptor was obtained from a man younger than 40 in good health. The genes are TRBV6-6 and TRBJ1-6; 8 bases fit TRBD1. DNA for the CDR3: TGTGCCAGCCTGGGACAGGTTAATTCACCCCTCCACTTT. This encodes CASLGQVNSPLHF.